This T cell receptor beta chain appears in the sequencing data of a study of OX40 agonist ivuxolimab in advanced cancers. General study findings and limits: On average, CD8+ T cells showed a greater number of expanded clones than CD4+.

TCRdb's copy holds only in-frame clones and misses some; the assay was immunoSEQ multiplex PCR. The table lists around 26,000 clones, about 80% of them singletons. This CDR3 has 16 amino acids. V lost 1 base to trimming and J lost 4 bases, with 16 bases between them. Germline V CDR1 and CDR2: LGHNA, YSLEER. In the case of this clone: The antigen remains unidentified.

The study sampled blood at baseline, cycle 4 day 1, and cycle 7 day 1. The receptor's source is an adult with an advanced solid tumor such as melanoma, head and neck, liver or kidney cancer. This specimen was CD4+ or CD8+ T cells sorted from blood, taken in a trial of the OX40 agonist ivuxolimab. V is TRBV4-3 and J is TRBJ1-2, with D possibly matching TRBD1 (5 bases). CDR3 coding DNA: TGCGCCAGCAGCCAAGCAACCGGGACTTTTAGCTATGGCTACACCTTC. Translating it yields CASSQATGTFSYGYTF.